These 7 T cell receptor beta chains originate from one sample sequenced in a study of cytomegalovirus exposure and HLA in healthy donors. PCR involved 60 Vbeta and 13 Jbeta primers. TCRdb's table, derived via immunoSEQ multiplex PCR, lists solely in-frame clones and lacks some. This sample has about 130,000 clones, with 8% to 9.5% found just once. Material for sequencing was PBMCs. The source of these receptors is a man between 40 and 49 years old in good health and CMV-seronegative.

This clone was observed a few times. This chain joins TRBV4-3 and TRBJ2-3, with 12 bases fitting TRBD2. Germline loops: CDR1 LGHNA, CDR2 YSLEER. There are 16 residues in the CDR3. J was trimmed by 5 bases and V by 4 bases; bases with no gene match: 7. The CDR3 loop reads CASSLRTSGAGDTQYF. The CDR3 DNA reads TGCGCCAGCAGCCTTAGGACTAGCGGGGCAGGAGATACGCAGTATTTT.

This sequence joins TRBV11-3 and TRBJ2-1; 8 nucleotides line up with TRBD1. The V segment lost 1 base and the J segment 7 bases; nucleotides outside the gene matches: 0. The CDR3 loop spans 13 amino acids. Germline CDR1 SGHNT, CDR2 YENEEA. The chain's CDR3 is CASSLGQGNEQFF. The CDR3 region has the DNA TGTGCCAGCAGCTTAGGACAGGGGAATGAGCAGTTCTTC.

In the case of this clone: Within the sample, other DNA sequences also encode this same CDR3. The chain links TRBV6-6 to TRBJ1-2, with D unresolved. Deletions cut 2 bases from V and 4 bases from J, with 11 bases between. The CDR3 is made up of 14 amino acids. Germline values: CDR1 MNHNY, CDR2 SVGAGI (reference sequence). The CDR3 loop is CASSYEVLFYGYTF. CDR3 sequence (DNA): TGTGCCAGCAGTTACGAGGTACTTTTCTATGGCTACACCTTC.

The rearrangement uses TRBV7-9 and TRBJ1-6; TRBD1 matches 8 bases. The V gene end was trimmed by 1 base and the J gene end by 8 bases; junction bases not matched to a gene: 4. This CDR3 is built from 15 residues. Germline values: CDR1 SEHNR, CDR2 FQNEAQ (reference sequence). The CDR3 region is CASSLGQGADSPLHF. CDR3 DNA: TGTGCCAGCAGCTTAGGTCAGGGGGCAGATTCACCCCTCCACTTT.

There are many counts of this clone. The chain employs TRBV2 and TRBJ2-6, with a tentative D call TRBD1 (6 bases). The CDR3 consists of 15 residues. V was cut by 4 bases and J by 4 bases, with 11 bases left in between. Germline V CDR1 and CDR2: SNHLY, FYNNEI. The CDR3 nucleotides read TGTGCCAGCAGTGTCACAGGGAGCGGGGCCAACGTCCTGACTTTC. This sequence encodes CASSVTGSGANVLTF.

This chain links TRBV7-6 with TRBJ2-5, with 11 bases identical to TRBD2. Germline V gene lookup returns CDR1 SGHVS and CDR2 FNYEAQ. V dropped 5 bases and J dropped 2; count of bases not matched to a gene: 7. The CDR3 is 16 residues long. The CDR3 DNA reads TGTGCCAGCAGCCCAGGACTAGCGGGCATACAAGAGACCCAGTACTTC. It yields the protein CASSPGLAGIQETQYF.

The CDR3 is CASRLRRRQEETQYF. Here the CDR3 DNA reads TGCGCCAGCAGACTCCGACGTCGACAGGAAGAGACCCAGTACTTC. J is TRBJ2-5 and V is TRBV10-1; D is perhaps TRBD1 (6 bases). The CDR3 contains 15 residues. In germline, CDR1 is WNHNN, CDR2 SYGVQD (reference sequence). Deletions cut 6 bases from V and 3 bases from J, with 17 bases between.